The 18 T cell receptor beta chains presented below share a single source sample, sequenced in a study of regulatory T cells in long-lasting Graves disease (dated by TCRdb to 2020 to 2023). Libraries were constructed by multiplex PCR. Sequenced on an Illumina HiSeq 4000. iRepertoire HTBI primers and Arm-PCR amplification of CDR3 regions were used to construct TCR beta libraries. TCRdb reprocessed the public reads (quality trimming at Q25 with fastp, clone calling with MiXCR) and kept in-frame beta chains. Identical CDR3 proteins give one entry, which carries the most common genes and DNA. Recorded for this sample are around 330,000 distinct CDR3 sequences; 15% to 20% of them occurred a single time. More than 30% of the sample belongs to the ten largest clones. Reading the label with the study, this specimen's time point is: newly diagnosed GD, antithyroid drugs for less than 3 months. For both TCR sequencing and RNA sequencing, RNA was extracted from PBMCs in TRIzol.

The sequencing here drew on peripheral blood mononuclear cells (PBMCs), taken at new diagnosis, from a patient treated with antithyroid drugs. The receptors were gathered from a female donor with Graves disease.

There are many counts of this clonotype. This sequence joins TRBV2 and TRBJ2-5; 9 bases agree with TRBD1. Germline-derived CDR1 and CDR2 are SNHLY and FYNNEI. The J segment lost 5 bases and the V segment lost 7 bases, leaving 8 bases of the junction unmatched. The CDR3 is made up of 14 amino acids. This chain's CDR3 is CASKQDRGRETQYF. The DNA of the CDR3 is TGTGCCAGCAAGCAGGACAGGGGCAGGGAGACCCAGTACTTC.

In its sample, this clonotype was seen many times. The chain is built from TRBV11-3 and TRBJ2-7; D remains unclear. This CDR3 is 13 amino acids long. The V gene's germline CDR1 is SGHNT and CDR2 YENEEA. Trimming pared 5 bases from V and 3 bases from J, leaving 11 bases between. The CDR3 DNA reads as TGTGCCAGCAGCCGCCTAGTTAACTACGAGCAGTACTTC. It codes for CASSRLVNYEQYF.

This clonotype was observed many times. V gene TRBV12-3 or TRBV12-4 combines with J gene TRBJ2-1, with a weak D call TRBD1 (6 bases). The V end was cut by 5 bases, the J end by 9 bases, with 14 bases between. The CDR3 totals 13 residues. Here the CDR3 reads CASSPNTRGEQFF. CDR3 in DNA: TGTGCCAGCAGTCCTAATACCAGGGGTGAGCAGTTCTTC.

This clonotype was observed many times. Written as DNA, the CDR3 is TGTGCCAGCAGTTACGGCCAGGGGCTAACCTACGAGCAGTACTTC. It specifies CASSYGQGLTYEQYF. The V and J genes are TRBV6-2 or TRBV6-3 and TRBJ2-7, with a tentative D call TRBD1 (6 bases). Germline V gives CDR1 MNHEY, CDR2 SVGEGT. V shed 2 bases and J shed 2 bases, with 13 bases lying between them. CDR3 size: 15 residues.

There are a few counts of this clonotype. This could be a read error, since a much larger clone is one nucleotide away. The gene calls are TRBV15 and TRBJ1-1; perhaps TRBD1 as D (6 bases). Between the trimmed V and J ends, which lost 8 bases and 5 bases, there was a span of 21 bases. The CDR3 extends over 15 amino acids. CDR1 is LNHNV and CDR2 is YYDKDF in the germline V gene (reference sequence). CDR3 DNA: TGTGCCACCCAGCAGGACAGAAGGGGAGGTACTGAAGCTTTCTTT. Translated, it gives CATQQDRRGGTEAFF.

In its sample, this clonotype was seen once. The rearrangement joins TRBV28 to TRBJ2-7; D gene uncertain. The V and J ends lost 8 bases and 5 bases respectively, with 10 bases between them. From germline, CDR1 is MDHEN and CDR2 SYDVKM. The CDR3 length is 11 residues. The chain's CDR3 is CASVAFHEQYF. CDR3 in DNA: TGTGCCAGCGTAGCATTTCACGAGCAGTACTTC. The full variable domain, with the rest looked up from reference TRBV28 and TRBJ2-7, is DVKVTQSSRYLVKRTGEKVFLECVQDMDHENMFWYRQDPGLGLRLIYFSYDVKMKEKGDIPEGYSVSREKKERFSLILESASTNQTSMYLCASVAFHEQYFGPGTRLTVT.

This sequence joins TRBV9 and TRBJ2-3; D unclear. V was pared by 0 bases and J by 2 bases, with 16 bases between. The CDR3 totals 17 residues. Germline assignment: CDR1 SGDLS and CDR2 YYNGEE. Written as DNA, the CDR3 is TGTGCCAGCAGCGTAGACCCCTACGGCCTGAACACAGATACGCAGTATTTT. This codes for CASSVDPYGLNTDTQYF.

The rearrangement links TRBV5-5 to TRBJ2-3; 8 bases match TRBD1. The CDR3 consists of 15 residues. J was trimmed by 0 bases and V by 2 bases; bases with no gene match: 2. The germline gives CDR1 SGHKS, CDR2 YYEKEE (reference sequence). The CDR3 reads CASSLWTGSTDTQYF. Here the CDR3 DNA reads TGTGCCAGCAGCTTATGGACAGGGAGCACAGATACGCAGTATTTT.

This clonotype was seen at least ten times. The J gene is TRBJ1-2, the V gene TRBV11-3; D not certain. Germline lookup yields CDR1 SGHNT and CDR2 YENEEA. The CDR3 is 14 amino acids. V was cut by 1 base and J by 3 bases, with 9 bases left in between. CDR3 DNA: TGTGCCAGCAGCTTAGCGGAGACACACTATGGCTACACCTTC. This translates into CASSLAETHYGYTF. Supplemented by reference TRBV11-3 and TRBJ1-2, the full variable domain reads EAGVVQSPRYKIIEKKQPVAFWCNPISGHNTLYWYLQNLGQGPELLIRYENEEAVDDSQLPKDRFSAERLKGVDSTLKIQPAELGDSAVYLCASSLAETHYGYTFGSGTRLTVV.

This clonotype has more than one count but fewer than ten. The chain joins TRBV6-1 to TRBJ1-3, with D perhaps matching TRBD1 (6 bases). Trimming shortened V by 6 bases and J by 0 bases, and 15 bases separated the two germline ends. Germline CDR1 MNHNS, CDR2 SASEGT. The CDR3 is 16 residues long. In DNA, the CDR3 is TGTGCCAGCAGAAGGGGGGGAAGGCTCTCTGGAAACACCATATATTTT. Translating gives CASRRGGRLSGNTIYF.

The chain joins TRBV28 to TRBJ2-1; no firm D call. The CDR3 has 11 residues. V shed 4 bases and J shed 15 bases, with 13 bases lying between them. From germline, CDR1 is MDHEN and CDR2 SYDVKM. The CDR3 loop is CASSSVSTGFF. For the CDR3, the DNA is TGTGCCAGCAGTTCCGTTTCCACGGGGTTCTTC.

This clonotype was observed many times. The genes are TRBV6-5 and TRBJ1-3, with unresolved D. Germline CDR1 is MNHEY and CDR2 is SVGAGI. This CDR3 is built from 15 residues. Trimming shortened V by 2 bases and J by 0 bases, and 8 bases separated the two germline ends. The CDR3 DNA sequence: TGTGCCAGCAGTTACGGTCCAGTCTCTGGAAACACCATATATTTT. Its protein product is CASSYGPVSGNTIYF.

The chain is built from TRBV7-2 and TRBJ2-2, with D perhaps matching TRBD1 (6 bases). Per the germline V gene, CDR1 is SGHTA and CDR2 is FQGNSA. Trimming cost V 6 bases and J 0 bases, with 14 bases left between them. This CDR3 contains 16 residues. CDR3 nucleotide sequence: TGTGCCAGCAGATCCAGACAGGCACCGAACACCGGGGAGCTGTTTTTT. Translated, it gives CASRSRQAPNTGELFF.

Many counts were recorded for this clonotype. The chain employs TRBV6-2 or TRBV6-3 and TRBJ2-5, with D unresolved. V shed 2 bases and J shed 1 base, with 8 bases lying between them. Germline V gives CDR1 MNHEY, CDR2 SVGEGT. The CDR3 runs 14 residues. As DNA, the CDR3 is TGTGCCAGCAGTTACGGGCAGCTCCAAGAGACCCAGTACTTC. Its protein is CASSYGQLQETQYF.

Details on this clonotype: Given a much more abundant clone one base away, this may be a read error. The V call is TRBV19, the J call TRBJ2-5; the D is unclear. Deletions cut 1 base from V and 11 bases from J, with 23 bases between. The CDR3 runs 16 residues. Germline V gene lookup returns CDR1 LNHDA and CDR2 SQIVND (reference sequence). In DNA form, the CDR3 reads TGTGCCAGTAGTATAGGCCACCCCGACGGCTACAATGAGCAGTACTTC. Translating gives CASSIGHPDGYNEQYF.

This clonotype was recorded at least ten times. The chain couples TRBV6-2 or TRBV6-3 to TRBJ2-3; perhaps TRBD1 as D (6 bases). The germline V and J ends were trimmed by 1 base and 3 bases, with 17 bases remaining between them. The germline CDR1 and CDR2 sequences are MNHEY and SVGEGT. This CDR3 spans 17 amino acids. The CDR3 reads CASSYLGWDISTDTQYF. The CDR3 coding sequence is TGTGCCAGCAGTTACTTGGGCTGGGACATTTCGACAGATACGCAGTATTTT.

This clonotype showed up many times. The chain uses TRBV6-1 and TRBJ1-3, with D uncertain. The CDR3 totals 14 residues. V shed 9 bases and J shed 1 base, with 13 bases lying between them. Germline loops: CDR1 MNHNS, CDR2 SASEGT. The CDR3 nucleotides are TGTGCCAGTAACGGGTGGCCTTCTGGAAACACCATATATTTT. It specifies CASNGWPSGNTIYF.

This clonotype was picked up many times. This chain links TRBV19 with TRBJ1-5; the D is unclear. The CDR3 is made up of 16 amino acids. The germline V and J ends were trimmed by 3 bases and 5 bases, with 17 bases remaining between them. Germline lookup yields CDR1 LNHDA and CDR2 SQIVND (reference sequence). CDR3 region: CASSILSTGWDQPQHF. Written as DNA, the CDR3 is TGTGCCAGTAGTATTTTATCGACGGGGTGGGATCAGCCCCAGCATTTT.